The present entry profiles one T cell receptor beta chain with its context. Its antigen is still unknown. These data are taken from a study of T cells expressing NK-cell markers. The overall study: Most of the eight sequenced donors were HCMV-seropositive; one was seronegative. Overall study results and limits: These same clonotypes (in a few donors) also led the CD3+CD56-NKG2C+ fraction.

No DNA is given; TCRdb re-called the 5' RACE reads and lists each CDR3 protein once. Its listing shows a few hundred thousand distinct CDR3 sequences. The CDR3 sequence is 15 residues long. Germline CDR1 is SEHNR and CDR2 is FQNEAQ (reference sequence). The chain combines TRBV7-9 with TRBJ2-7; no DNA is available, so the TRBD1 call from TCRdb remains unchecked. Sequencing was performed on blood T cells: a sorted CD56 or NKG2C T cell subset, CD4+ or CD8+ T cells, or bulk PBMC T cells (not recorded which). This TCR came from a man aged 18-69 years in good health. CDR3 protein: CASSSIRDRSYEQYF.